One sample yielded the 13 T cell receptor beta chains listed below, sequenced in a study of T cell responses to AZD1222 COVID-19 vaccine. Assay used: immunoSEQ multiplex PCR; TCRdb lists only in-frame clones, some missing. This sample yields 200,000 or so clones, of which 90% to 95% are seen a single time; 7.5% to 10% belongs to the top ten. The sample consisted of peripheral blood, taken on day 0 of AZD1222 vaccination. The receptors originated from an adult in good health.

The count of this clone is one. The rearrangement uses TRBV5-1 and TRBJ1-5; D is unclear. The germline V gene has CDR1 SGHRS and CDR2 YFSETQ. The CDR3 runs 15 residues. The V end was cut by 1 base, the J end by 0 bases, with 8 bases between. The CDR3 bases are TGCGCCAGCAGCTTGTACGGCGGTAGCAATCAGCCCCAGCATTTT. Its protein is CASSLYGGSNQPQHF.

J is TRBJ2-1 and V is TRBV19, with D possibly TRBD1 on 6 matching bases. Germline values: CDR1 LNHDA, CDR2 SQIVND (reference sequence). This CDR3 region has 15 residues. The V gene lost 3 bases and the J gene lost 8 bases, with 17 bases spanning the gap. CDR3 DNA: TGTGCCAGTAGTATCTTGTTCAGGGGAAGGGATGAGCAGTTCTTC. Its translation is CASSILFRGRDEQFF.

This sequence joins TRBV6-5 and TRBJ1-4; D unresolved. V lost 2 bases, J lost 4 bases, and 14 bases lay in between. The CDR3 is made up of 16 amino acids. Germline assignment: CDR1 MNHEY and CDR2 SVGAGI. The CDR3 sequence: CASSYLVGYLNEKLFF. In nucleotides, the CDR3 is TGTGCCAGCAGTTACCTCGTCGGCTACCTTAATGAAAAACTGTTTTTT.

The chain recombines TRBV6-5 with TRBJ2-7, with 7 positions matching TRBD2. After removal of 6 bases from V and 0 bases from J, the junction contained 2 bases not matched to a gene. The V gene's germline CDR1 is MNHEY and CDR2 SVGAGI. The CDR3 extends over 13 amino acids. The CDR3 nucleotides are TGTGCCAGCAGCCAGCGGGGCTCCTACGAGCAGTACTTC. This sequence encodes CASSQRGSYEQYF.

The chain uses TRBV9 and TRBJ2-1, with TRBD2 matching 7 bases. The CDR3 runs 19 residues. Germline CDR1 and CDR2: SGDLS and YYNGEE. J was trimmed by 5 bases and V by 4 bases; bases with no gene match: 21. The CDR3 DNA sequence: TGTGCCAGCAGCCCCTGGACTAGGTCGAACACAAGGAATAACAATGAGCAGTTCTTC. This sequence encodes CASSPWTRSNTRNNNEQFF.

The chain employs TRBV2 and TRBJ1-2; the match to TRBD1 covers 7 bases. The CDR3 covers 12 residues. The ends lost 6 bases at V and 10 bases at J; junction bases unmatched: 8. The germline CDR1 and CDR2 sequences are SNHLY and FYNNEI. The CDR3 nucleotides are TGTGCCAGCAGGAACAGGGGCCAGGACTACACCTTC. Its protein product is CASRNRGQDYTF.

A few counts support this clone. The chain links TRBV4-2 to TRBJ2-5, with 8 bases identical to TRBD2. The CDR3 sequence is 16 residues long. The V segment lost 1 base and the J segment 1 base; nucleotides outside the gene matches: 5. CDR1 LGHNA and CDR2 YNFKEQ come from the germline V gene. DNA for the CDR3: TGTGCCAGCAGCCAAGGTAGCGGGGATATCCAAGAGACCCAGTACTTC. Translated, it gives CASSQGSGDIQETQYF.

The chain employs TRBV7-8 and TRBJ2-4; D is uncertain. V was shortened by 5 bases and J by 5 bases, with 10 bases between the two germline ends. The CDR3 totals 13 residues. The germline gives CDR1 SGHVS, CDR2 FQNEAQ. CDR3 protein: CASSPGRENIQYF. The CDR3 DNA is TGTGCCAGCAGCCCAGGACGAGAAAACATTCAGTACTTC.

The CDR3 loop reads CASGNTGGSQETQYF. CDR3 bases: TGCGCCAGCGGGAATACAGGGGGCTCGCAAGAGACCCAGTACTTC. The chain couples TRBV5-1 to TRBJ2-5; TRBD1 matches at 9 bases. The CDR3 is 15 amino acids. The trim removed 7 bases at V and 2 bases at J, leaving 9 bases unmatched. Germline assignment: CDR1 SGHRS and CDR2 YFSETQ.

The chain employs TRBV19 and TRBJ2-3; a possible D gene is TRBD1 (5 bases). The CDR3 has 14 amino acids. Trimming shortened V by 4 bases and J by 3 bases, and 11 bases separated the two germline ends. Germline loops: CDR1 LNHDA, CDR2 SQIVND (reference sequence). The CDR3 loop reads CASSRGRDTDTQYF. CDR3 bases: TGTGCCAGTAGTAGGGGCAGAGATACAGATACGCAGTATTTT.

The chain joins TRBV29-1 to TRBJ2-7; 8 positions match TRBD1. Germline V gene sequence: CDR1 SQVTM, CDR2 ANQGSEA. The CDR3 covers 13 residues. V lost 4 bases to trimming and J lost 2 bases; unmatched junction nucleotides: 4. The CDR3 here is CSVGTGQTYEQYF. The CDR3 DNA sequence: TGCAGCGTTGGGACAGGGCAAACCTACGAGCAGTACTTC.

This chain links TRBV5-4 with TRBJ2-3; D uncertain. CDR3 length: 14 amino acids. The V gene lost 5 bases and the J gene lost 1 base, with 11 bases spanning the gap. CDR1 is SGHNT, CDR2 YYREEE, per germline (reference sequence). Written as DNA, the CDR3 is TGTGCCAGCAGTACTGTATTCGGCACAGATACGCAGTATTTT. Protein product: CASSTVFGTDTQYF. Complete variable domain (other parts from reference TRBV5-4 and TRBJ2-3): ETGVTQSPTHLIKTRGQQVTLRCSSQSGHNTVSWYQQALGQGPQFIFQYYREEENGRGNFPPRFSGLQFPNYSSELNVNALELDDSALYLCASSTVFGTDTQYFGPGTRLTVL.

The V gene is TRBV19, the J gene TRBJ1-5; maybe TRBD1 (5 bases). Looked up from germline, CDR1 is LNHDA and CDR2 is SQIVND (reference sequence). The CDR3 runs 16 residues. V lost 6 bases and J 3 bases, leaving 18 bases between the germline ends. The CDR3 spells CASRPSGGADNQPQHF. The CDR3 coding sequence is TGTGCCAGTAGACCCTCGGGTGGGGCTGACAATCAGCCCCAGCATTTT.